This entry lists 27 T cell receptor beta chains sequenced from one sample in a study of early T cells in non-severe SARS-CoV-2 infection. TCRdb used MiXCR to reprocess the 5' RACE reads, holding one entry per CDR3 protein. The sample lists about 45,000 distinct CDR3 sequences; around a tenth were seen once. The sample consisted of whole blood. Source of these receptors: an adult who was a healthcare worker with PCR-confirmed SARS-CoV-2 infection or an uninfected control (not recorded which).

At least ten counts were recorded for this clonotype. V gene TRBV20-1 combines with J gene TRBJ2-5; 12 bases are a match to TRBD2. Losses at the gene ends were 0 bases for V and 5 bases for J; bases not matched to a gene: 10. The germline V gene encodes CDR1 DFQATT and CDR2 SNEGSKA (reference sequence). The CDR3 has 17 residues. CDR3 nucleotides: TGCAGTGCTAGAGATAAAGGTCGGCTAGCGGGAGGGGAGACCCAGTACTTC. This sequence encodes CSARDKGRLAGGETQYF.

This clonotype was counted many times. V gene TRBV11-2 combines with J gene TRBJ2-1; TRBD2 matches 12 bases. Germline lookup yields CDR1 SGHAT and CDR2 FQNNGV. The CDR3 extends over 15 amino acids. Losses at the gene ends were 5 bases for V and 6 bases for J; bases not matched to a gene: 5. The CDR3 region is CASSRLAGAGNEQFF. Here the CDR3 DNA reads TGTGCCAGCAGCAGACTAGCGGGAGCGGGCAATGAGCAGTTCTTC.

This clonotype turned up a few times. The V and J genes are TRBV4-1 and TRBJ2-4; 11 bases are shared with TRBD2. The V gene's germline CDR1 is MGHRA and CDR2 YSYEKL. The CDR3 has 18 residues. Trimming removed 0 bases from V and 1 base from J; junction bases left unmatched: 5. Here the CDR3 reads CASSQELAGVGAKNIQYF. CDR3 DNA: TGCGCCAGCAGCCAAGAACTAGCGGGAGTAGGTGCCAAAAACATTCAGTACTTC.

About this clonotype itself: A much larger clone differs from this one at a single base, so this may be a read error. The rearrangement joins TRBV2 to TRBJ2-3; D unclear. V lost 3 bases to trimming and J lost 4 bases, with 2 bases between them. Germline V gene lookup returns CDR1 SNHLY and CDR2 FYNNEI. The CDR3 length is 11 residues. This CDR3 reads CASSEADTQYF. The DNA for the CDR3 is TGTGCCAGCAGTGAGGCAGATACGCAGTATTTT.

This clonotype was found many times. The CDR3 protein is CASSTIPGLADYEQYF. The CDR3 DNA follows: TGTGCCAGCAGTACCATACCGGGACTAGCGGACTACGAGCAGTACTTC. The chain combines TRBV6-2 or TRBV6-3 with TRBJ2-7, with 11 bases aligning to TRBD2. V lost 5 bases to trimming and J lost 3 bases; unmatched junction nucleotides: 9. The CDR3 is made up of 16 amino acids. The germline CDR1 and CDR2 sequences are MNHEY and SVGEGT.

This clonotype appeared many times. The V gene is TRBV5-4, the J gene TRBJ2-1; D gene ambiguous. Germline-derived CDR1 and CDR2 are SGHNT and YYREEE (reference sequence). The CDR3 is 14 residues long. Between the trimmed V and J ends, which lost 3 bases and 8 bases, there was a span of 15 bases. CDR3 residues: CASSSIGGRDEQFF. CDR3 coding DNA: TGTGCCAGCAGCTCGATAGGTGGTAGGGATGAGCAGTTCTTC.

In its sample, this clonotype was seen many times. This rearrangement joins TRBV30 to TRBJ1-2; unclear D gene. This CDR3 has 13 residues. V gave up 0 bases and J gave up 2 bases, with 7 bases separating them. The germline V gene has CDR1 GTSNPN and CDR2 SVGIG (reference sequence). The CDR3 DNA is TGTGCCTGGAGTGTACTATGGAACTATGGCTACACCTTC. The encoded protein is CAWSVLWNYGYTF.

This chain joins TRBV12-5 and TRBJ2-7; D possibly corresponds to TRBD1 (6 bases). The CDR3 contains 14 residues. V lost 5 bases and J lost 3, with 14 bases in between. The V gene's germline CDR1 is LGHNT and CDR2 FRNRAP. The chain's CDR3 is CASGKTGTNYEQYF. The CDR3 DNA reads as TGTGCTAGTGGTAAAACCGGGACAAACTACGAGCAGTACTTC.

The rearrangement links TRBV10-3 to TRBJ1-6; tentative D call: TRBD1 (6 bases). Trimming took 8 bases from V and 9 from J, leaving 20 bases between them. Germline assignment: CDR1 ENHRY and CDR2 SYGVKD. CDR3 size: 15 residues. The CDR3 is CAIRSTGGGSSPLHF. The DNA for the CDR3 is TGTGCCATCCGCTCGACAGGAGGCGGGAGTTCACCCCTCCACTTT.

This chain connects TRBV28 to TRBJ2-7; D call uncertain. Germline assignment: CDR1 MDHEN and CDR2 SYDVKM. The V gene lost 2 bases and the J gene lost 11 bases, with 10 bases spanning the gap. This CDR3 region has 11 residues. This CDR3 is CASSLMSEKYF. The CDR3, as DNA: TGTGCCAGCAGTTTAATGTCAGAGAAGTACTTC.

V and J are TRBV12-5 and TRBJ2-7; maybe TRBD2 (5 bases). The CDR3 has 17 amino acids. The V end was cut by 0 bases, the J end by 2 bases, with 17 bases between. Per germline, CDR1 LGHNT and CDR2 FRNRAP. CDR3 nucleotide sequence: TGTGCTAGTGGTTTGGTGTCCCGGACTGTGGCCCCCTACGAGCAGTACTTC. Protein: CASGLVSRTVAPYEQYF.

Comment on this clonotype: A junction end diverges from the germline sequence, so it may reflect a read error. V is TRBV29-1 and J is TRBJ2-1; D remains ambiguous. The germline CDR1 and CDR2 sequences are SQVTM and ANQGSEA. The length of the CDR3 is 15 residues. This CDR3 reads CSIEVHFLSYNEQFF. The CDR3 coding sequence is TGCAGCATTGAAGTGCACTTCCTCTCCTACAATGAGCAGTTCTTC.

V is TRBV6-2 or TRBV6-3 and J is TRBJ2-7; 10 bases line up with TRBD2. The CDR3 is made up of 14 amino acids. The V gene end was trimmed by 8 bases and the J gene end by 6 bases; junction bases not matched to a gene: 10. Germline lookup yields CDR1 MNHEY and CDR2 SVGEGT. Here the CDR3 reads CASCTSGTAGEQYF. Here the CDR3 DNA reads TGTGCCAGCTGCACTAGCGGGACAGCAGGCGAGCAGTACTTC.

There are many counts of this clonotype. V gene TRBV28 combines with J gene TRBJ1-4; possible D gene TRBD1, 6 bases. The V gene lost 4 bases and the J gene lost 4 bases, with 19 bases spanning the gap. CDR3 length equals 17 residues. CDR1 and CDR2 (germline): MDHEN, SYDVKM. The CDR3 loop is CASSSTLGAAFNEKLFF. CDR3 DNA: TGTGCCAGCAGTTCCACGTTGGGGGCAGCTTTTAATGAAAAACTGTTTTTT.

Ten or more counts support this clonotype. The V and J genes are TRBV20-1 and TRBJ2-7; 13 nucleotides line up with TRBD2. This CDR3 comprises 16 residues. The germline CDR1 and CDR2 sequences are DFQATT and SNEGSKA (reference sequence). The J segment lost 2 bases and the V segment lost 3 bases, leaving 7 bases of the junction unmatched. CDR3 nucleotide sequence: TGCAGTGCTAGGAGAACCGGGACTAGCGGGGCCTACGAGCAGTACTTC. Its protein product is CSARRTGTSGAYEQYF.

This clonotype was counted many times. This rearrangement joins TRBV3-1 to TRBJ2-2; D is perhaps TRBD1 (6 bases). Trimming removed 8 bases from V and 1 base from J, with 8 bases in between. The germline CDR1 and CDR2 sequences are LGHDT and YNNKEL (reference sequence). The CDR3 has 13 residues. The CDR3 spells CASSTGNTGELFF. The CDR3 bases are TGTGCCAGCTCGACAGGGAACACCGGGGAGCTGTTTTTT.

At least ten counts were recorded for this clonotype. The J gene is TRBJ1-5, the V gene TRBV7-8; 8 bases line up with TRBD1. CDR3 length: 14 residues. V dropped 3 bases and J dropped 2; count of bases not matched to a gene: 0. Germline-derived CDR1 and CDR2 are SGHVS and FQNEAQ. The CDR3 loop reads CASSLGQGNQPQHF. DNA for the CDR3: TGTGCCAGCAGCTTGGGACAGGGCAATCAGCCCCAGCATTTT.

This clonotype has a count of ten or more. The chain couples TRBV6-2 or TRBV6-3 to TRBJ1-5, with D hard to call. CDR1 is MNHEY, CDR2 SVGEGT, per germline. V dropped 7 bases and J dropped 5 bases, with 12 bases sitting between them. CDR3 length: 13 residues. The CDR3 coding sequence is TGTGCCAGCAATCCGGGGTACGATCAGCCCCAGCATTTT. Its translation is CASNPGYDQPQHF.

This clonotype was detected ten times or more. J is TRBJ2-7 and V is TRBV10-2; the D is unclear. The CDR3 runs 11 residues. Germline V gene sequence: CDR1 WSHSY, CDR2 SAAADI. V was clipped by 3 bases and J by 3 bases, with 3 bases between them. The CDR3 region is CASSDGYEQYF. The CDR3, as DNA: TGCGCCAGCAGTGACGGCTACGAGCAGTACTTC.

This clonotype was recorded only once. A much larger clone differs from this one at a single base, so this may be a read error. The gene calls are TRBV28 and TRBJ1-4, with unresolved D. Germline CDR1 is MDHEN and CDR2 is SYDVKM. V was shortened by 6 bases and J by 5 bases, with 16 bases between the two germline ends. The CDR3 loop spans 15 amino acids. The CDR3 loop reads CASSPPVSRNEKLFF. CDR3 coding DNA: TGTGCCAGCAGCCCTCCCGTCAGCCGAAATGAAAAACTGTTTTTT.

This sequence joins TRBV20-1 and TRBJ1-5; D possibly corresponds to TRBD1 (6 bases). V lost 5 bases, J lost 7 bases, and 15 bases lay in between. CDR1 and CDR2 from the germline V gene are DFQATT and SNEGSKA (reference sequence). CDR3 size: 13 residues. The CDR3 spells CSASSQGSQPQHF. The CDR3 DNA reads TGCAGTGCTTCCTCGCAGGGGTCACAGCCCCAGCATTTT.

This clonotype has at least ten counts. The chain recombines TRBV28 with TRBJ2-7, with TRBD1 as a possible D gene (5 bases). Between the trimmed V and J ends, which lost 7 bases and 1 base, there was a span of 14 bases. Looked up from germline, CDR1 is MDHEN and CDR2 is SYDVKM. The CDR3 runs to 14 residues. The CDR3 loop reads CASKPGYRSYEQYF. The CDR3 DNA reads as TGTGCCAGCAAGCCAGGGTACAGATCCTACGAGCAGTACTTC.

V usage is TRBV18 and J usage is TRBJ2-7; D may correspond to TRBD1 or TRBD2 (5 bases each). CDR3 size: 14 residues. V dropped 4 bases and J dropped 2 bases, with 12 bases sitting between them. Germline V gene lookup returns CDR1 KGHSH and CDR2 LQKENI. The CDR3 nucleotides read TGTGCCAGCTCACGGTGGGACCCTCCCTACGAGCAGTACTTC. Amino acid sequence: CASSRWDPPYEQYF.

This clonotype showed up many times. The chain has TRBV11-2 and TRBJ2-7, with TRBD1 matching over 12 bases. The CDR3 runs 16 residues. The V segment lost 5 bases and the J segment 9 bases; nucleotides outside the gene matches: 14. CDR1 and CDR2 (germline): SGHAT, FQNNGV. In DNA form, the CDR3 reads TGTGCCAGCAGCCTAACGGGACAGGGGGCTTCTGTCGTGCAGTACTTC. It translates to CASSLTGQGASVVQYF.

The rearrangement uses TRBV6-5 and TRBJ2-2, with D unresolved. V lost 5 bases to trimming and J lost 5 bases, with 9 bases between them. Germline V gene sequence: CDR1 MNHEY, CDR2 SVGAGI. The CDR3 loop spans 13 amino acids. The DNA for the CDR3 is TGTGCCAGCAGTGATGACAATACCGGGGAGCTGTTTTTT. Protein: CASSDDNTGELFF.

This clonotype is labeled as medium-sized. V gene TRBV5-1 combines with J gene TRBJ2-5, with D maybe TRBD2 (5 bases). Germline assignment: CDR1 SGHRS and CDR2 YFSETQ. CDR3 length: 14 amino acids. The V end lost 0 bases, the J end lost 1 base, and 7 bases lay between the germline ends. In DNA form, the CDR3 reads TGCGCCAGCAGCTTGGGAGGGCGCCAAGAGACCCAGTACTTC. Its translation is CASSLGGRQETQYF.

This clonotype was seen only a few times. It differs at one base from a far larger clone, so likely a read error. V is TRBV5-8 and J is TRBJ2-6; 7 bases map to TRBD1. This CDR3 contains 16 residues. In germline, CDR1 is SGHTS, CDR2 YDEGEE. The CDR3: CPSSPGQSSGANVLTF. The CDR3 DNA is TGTCCCAGCAGCCCGGGACAGAGCTCTGGGGCCAACGTCCTGACTTTC.